This TCR beta chain was profiled in a study of T cells in Graves' hyperthyroidism and ophthalmopathy. Study at large: It was at initial diagnosis, before any treatment, that peripheral blood was collected.

This clonotype has a count of ten or more. Antigen unknown. Study-level points and caveats: Progression to ophthalmopathy was predicted a median of 6.5 months early.

Isolation of PBMCs was performed on about 9.9 ml fresh peripheral blood. Germline-derived CDR1 and CDR2 are DFQATT and SNEGSKA (reference sequence). J lost 4 bases, V lost 3 bases, and 11 bases had no gene match. The CDR3 runs 15 residues. RNA transcripts yielded amplified TCR beta CDR3 regions. A set of HTBI primers served as the primers for a first-round RT-PCR of the TCR CDR3. TCRdb itself ran the multiplex PCR reads through MiXCR, one entry per CDR3 protein. The sample carries under 350,000 distinct CDR3 sequences, around 20% recorded once. The chain has TRBV20-1 and TRBJ2-5, with 7 bases that match TRBD1. The source material was blood. The sequence came from a woman aged 45-60 years with Graves' hyperthyroidism. The CDR3 nucleotides read TGCAGTGCTAGTCCGGGGACAGCAAAAGGAGAGACCCAGTACTTC. Translating gives CSASPGTAKGETQYF.